The source of this TCR beta chain is a study of TIL therapy for anti-PD-1-resistant metastatic lung cancer. Study as a whole: Progressing patients received lymphodepletion, expanded TIL infusion and IL-2.

The immunoSEQ assay was v3. Profiled with immunoSEQ multiplex PCR; TCRdb holds only in-frame clones, not every one. The data hold under 70,000 clones, with around 79% observed a single time. Trimming took 1 base from V and 0 from J, leaving 8 bases between them. Germline V gene data show CDR1 as SGHTA and CDR2 as FQGNSA. This CDR3 comprises 15 residues. The sample's time point: pre-treatment sample, taken before nivolumab and TIL therapy. Stage 4 NSCLC adults joined between 2017 and January 2020. This chain connects TRBV7-2 to TRBJ2-3, with D unclear. The TCR sequence derives from a person aged 25 to 79 with non-small cell lung cancer. The specimen comprised blood, sampled at baseline. This CDR3 reads CASSLGGRSTDTQYF. In DNA form, the CDR3 reads TGTGCCAGCAGCTTAGGCGGCCGGAGCACAGATACGCAGTATTTT. Full variable domain (missing parts from reference TRBV7-2 and TRBJ2-3): GAGVSQSPSNKVTEKGKDVELRCDPISGHTALYWYRQSLGQGLEFLIYFQGNSAPDKSGLPSDRFSAERTGGSVSTLTIQRTQQEDSAVYLCASSLGGRSTDTQYFGPGTRLTVL.